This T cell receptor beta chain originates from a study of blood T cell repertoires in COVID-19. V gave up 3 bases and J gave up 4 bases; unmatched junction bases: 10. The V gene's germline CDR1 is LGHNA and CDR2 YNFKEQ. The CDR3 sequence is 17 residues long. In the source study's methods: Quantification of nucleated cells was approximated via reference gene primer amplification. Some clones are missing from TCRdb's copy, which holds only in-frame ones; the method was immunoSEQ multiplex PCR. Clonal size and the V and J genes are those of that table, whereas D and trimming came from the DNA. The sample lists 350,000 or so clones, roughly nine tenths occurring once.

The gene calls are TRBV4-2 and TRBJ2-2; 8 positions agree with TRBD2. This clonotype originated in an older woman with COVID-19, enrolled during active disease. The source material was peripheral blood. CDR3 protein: CASSQGSRGVSTGELFF. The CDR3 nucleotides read TGTGCCAGCAGCCAGGGGTCGCGGGGGGTTAGCACCGGGGAGCTGTTTTTT.